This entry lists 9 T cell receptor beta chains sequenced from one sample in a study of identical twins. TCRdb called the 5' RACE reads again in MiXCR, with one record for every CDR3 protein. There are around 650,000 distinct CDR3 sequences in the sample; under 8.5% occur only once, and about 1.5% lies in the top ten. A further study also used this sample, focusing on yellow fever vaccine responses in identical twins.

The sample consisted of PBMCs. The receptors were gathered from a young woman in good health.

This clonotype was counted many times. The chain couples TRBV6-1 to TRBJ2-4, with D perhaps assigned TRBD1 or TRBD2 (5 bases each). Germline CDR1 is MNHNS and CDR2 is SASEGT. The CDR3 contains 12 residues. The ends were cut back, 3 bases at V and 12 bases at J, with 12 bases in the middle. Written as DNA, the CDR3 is TGTGCCAGCAGTGAGGGGGTGGGCGGTCAGTACTTC. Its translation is CASSEGVGGQYF.

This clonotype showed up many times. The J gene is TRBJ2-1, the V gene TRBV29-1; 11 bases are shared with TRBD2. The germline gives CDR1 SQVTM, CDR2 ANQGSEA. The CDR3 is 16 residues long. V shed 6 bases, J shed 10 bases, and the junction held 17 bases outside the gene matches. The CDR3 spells CSVPHVIAGGSEEQFF. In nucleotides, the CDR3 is TGCAGCGTCCCCCATGTGATAGCGGGAGGGTCTGAGGAGCAGTTCTTC.

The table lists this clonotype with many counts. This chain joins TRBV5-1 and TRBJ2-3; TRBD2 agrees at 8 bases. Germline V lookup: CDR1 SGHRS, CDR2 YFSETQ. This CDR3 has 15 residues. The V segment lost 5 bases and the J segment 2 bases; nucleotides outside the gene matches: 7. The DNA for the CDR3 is TGCGCCAGCAGTCGTAGCGGGGACTCCACAGATACGCAGTATTTT. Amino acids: CASSRSGDSTDTQYF.

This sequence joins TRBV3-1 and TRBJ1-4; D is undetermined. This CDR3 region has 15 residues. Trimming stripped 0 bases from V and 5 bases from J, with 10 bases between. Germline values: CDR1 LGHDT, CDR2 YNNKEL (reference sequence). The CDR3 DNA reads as TGTGCCAGCAGCCAAGATCCGGGCAGGAATGAAAAACTGTTTTTT. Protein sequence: CASSQDPGRNEKLFF. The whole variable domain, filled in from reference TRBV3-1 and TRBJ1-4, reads DTAVSQTPKYLVTQMGNDKSIKCEQNLGHDTMYWYKQDSKKFLKIMFSYNNKELIINETVPNRFSPKSPDKAHLNLHINSLELGDSAVYFCASSQDPGRNEKLFFGSGTQLSVL.

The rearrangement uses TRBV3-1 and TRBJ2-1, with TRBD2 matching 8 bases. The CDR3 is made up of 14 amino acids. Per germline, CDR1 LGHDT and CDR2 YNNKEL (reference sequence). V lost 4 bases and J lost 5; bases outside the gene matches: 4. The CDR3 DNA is TGTGCCAGCAGCCGAACTAGCGGTGACAATGAGCAGTTCTTC. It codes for CASSRTSGDNEQFF.

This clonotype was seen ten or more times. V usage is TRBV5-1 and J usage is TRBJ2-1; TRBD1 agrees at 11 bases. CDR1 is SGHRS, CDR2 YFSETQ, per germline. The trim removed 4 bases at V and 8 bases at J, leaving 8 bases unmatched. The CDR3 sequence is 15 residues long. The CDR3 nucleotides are TGCGCCAGCAGCGTAACGGGACAGGGGGGCTATGAGCAGTTCTTC. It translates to CASSVTGQGGYEQFF.

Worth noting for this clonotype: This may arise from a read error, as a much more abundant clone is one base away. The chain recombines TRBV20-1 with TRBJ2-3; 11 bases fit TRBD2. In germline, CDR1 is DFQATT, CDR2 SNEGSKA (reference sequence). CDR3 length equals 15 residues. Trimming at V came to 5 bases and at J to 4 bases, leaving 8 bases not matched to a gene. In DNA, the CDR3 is TGCAGTGCTGTACCGGGACTAGCGGTGCCAGATACGCAGTATTTT. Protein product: CSAVPGLAVPDTQYF.

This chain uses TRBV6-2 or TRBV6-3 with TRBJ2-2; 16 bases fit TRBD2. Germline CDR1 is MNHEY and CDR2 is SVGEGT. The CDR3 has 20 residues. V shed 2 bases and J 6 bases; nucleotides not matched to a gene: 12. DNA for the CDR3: TGTGCCAGCAGTTACCGGCCCCCGGGACTAGCGGGAGGGTTGGCCGGGGAGCTGTTTTTT. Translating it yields CASSYRPPGLAGGLAGELFF.

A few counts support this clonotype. DNA for the CDR3: TGCAGTGCTAGAGATGGTCGGGTCGGGAGGAACACTGAAGCTTTCTTT. Translation: CSARDGRVGRNTEAFF. V and J are TRBV20-1 and TRBJ1-1; D gene uncertain. This CDR3 is built from 16 residues. Trimming stripped 0 bases from V and 1 base from J, with 15 bases between. The germline gives CDR1 DFQATT, CDR2 SNEGSKA (reference sequence).